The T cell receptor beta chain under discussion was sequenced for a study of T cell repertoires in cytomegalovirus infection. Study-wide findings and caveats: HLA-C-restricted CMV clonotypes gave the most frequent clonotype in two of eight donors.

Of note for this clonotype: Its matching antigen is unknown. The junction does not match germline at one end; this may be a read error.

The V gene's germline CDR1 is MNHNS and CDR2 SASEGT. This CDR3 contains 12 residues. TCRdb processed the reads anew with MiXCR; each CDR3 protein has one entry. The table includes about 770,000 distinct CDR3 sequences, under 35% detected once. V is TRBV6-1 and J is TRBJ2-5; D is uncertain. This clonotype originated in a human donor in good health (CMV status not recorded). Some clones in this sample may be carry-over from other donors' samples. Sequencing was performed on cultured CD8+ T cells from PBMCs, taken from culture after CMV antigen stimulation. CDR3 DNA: TGTGTCAGCTCATCTGGTATCGGGACCCAGTACTTC. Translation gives CVSSSGIGTQYF.